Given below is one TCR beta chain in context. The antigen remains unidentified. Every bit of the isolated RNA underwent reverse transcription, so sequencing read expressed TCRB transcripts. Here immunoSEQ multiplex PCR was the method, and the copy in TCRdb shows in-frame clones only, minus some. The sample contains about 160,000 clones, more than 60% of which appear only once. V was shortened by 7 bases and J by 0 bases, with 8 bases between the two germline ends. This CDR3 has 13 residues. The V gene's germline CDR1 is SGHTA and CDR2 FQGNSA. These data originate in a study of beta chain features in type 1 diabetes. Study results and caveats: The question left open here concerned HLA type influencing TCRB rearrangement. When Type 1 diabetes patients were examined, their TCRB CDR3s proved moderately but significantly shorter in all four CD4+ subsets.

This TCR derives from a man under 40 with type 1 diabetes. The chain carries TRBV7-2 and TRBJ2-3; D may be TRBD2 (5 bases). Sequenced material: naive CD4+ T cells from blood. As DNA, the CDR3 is TGTGCCAGCAAGAGGGCTAGCACAGATACGCAGTATTTT. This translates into CASKRASTDTQYF.